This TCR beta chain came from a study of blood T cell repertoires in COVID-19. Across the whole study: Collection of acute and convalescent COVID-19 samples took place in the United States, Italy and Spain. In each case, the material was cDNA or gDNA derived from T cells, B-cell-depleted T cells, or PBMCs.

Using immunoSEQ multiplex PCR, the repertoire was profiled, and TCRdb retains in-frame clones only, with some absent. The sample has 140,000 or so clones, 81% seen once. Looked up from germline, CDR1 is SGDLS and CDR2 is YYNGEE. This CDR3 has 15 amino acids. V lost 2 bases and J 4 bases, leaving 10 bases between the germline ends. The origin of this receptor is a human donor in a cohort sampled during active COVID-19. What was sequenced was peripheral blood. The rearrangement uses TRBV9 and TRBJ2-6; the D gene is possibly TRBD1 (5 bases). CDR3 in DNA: TGTGCCAGCAGCGTGTCAGGGTCCGGGGCCAACGTCCTGACTTTC. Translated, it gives CASSVSGSGANVLTF.